These T cell receptor beta chains were read from a single sample in a study of human T cells and chemical hapten exposure. TCRdb reprocessed the RACE reads via MiXCR and lists one record per CDR3 protein. The sample shows over 45,000 distinct CDR3 sequences, about 3.9% of them seen only once. Sequences were obtained from whole blood. The receptors stem from a female donor in good health. Some clones in this sample may be carry-over from other donors' samples. Each CDR3 is given with its conserved first and last residue. The order of the fields is clone size, D gene, J gene, V gene, CDR3 DNA, CDR3 protein. A D gene is named only where the DNA matches it firmly. The size entry is marked missing in some rows and otherwise reads once, few, many or a size class.

few | TRBD2 | TRBJ2-3 | TRBV11-2 | TGTGCCAGCAGCTTAGCCCCTAGCGGGGGGTTCGTGATGACAGATACGCAGTATTTT | CASSLAPSGGFVMTDTQYF
many | TRBD1 | TRBJ1-3 | TRBV30 | TGTGCCTGGAGGGGGACAGGGTTCGGAAACACCATATATTTT | CAWRGTGFGNTIYF
few | NA | TRBJ1-1 | TRBV3-1 | TGTGCCAGCAGCCAAACTGGAGGGTTGTACACTGAAGCTTTCTTT | CASSQTGGLYTEAFF
many | TRBD1 | TRBJ1-1 | TRBV6-1 | TGTGCCAGCAGAAGAAGACAGGGGGCGAACACTGAAGCTTTCTTT | CASRRRQGANTEAFF
few | NA | TRBJ2-7 | TRBV18 | TGTGCCAGCTCTCAGGGTGGGGACTTCTACGAGCAGTACTTC | CASSQGGDFYEQYF
many | NA | TRBJ2-3 | TRBV7-6 | TGTGCCAGCAGCACCTCGACTAGTCGTAGGGATACGCAGTATTTT | CASSTSTSRRDTQYF
many | NA | TRBJ1-1 | TRBV5-1 | TGCGCCAGCAGCTTGGAGGCAGCATCGAACACTGAAGCTTTCTTT | CASSLEAASNTEAFF
many | NA | TRBJ2-1 | TRBV28 | TGTGCCAGCATGATCTCAGGACAGTCCTACAATGAGCAGTTCTTC | CASMISGQSYNEQFF
many | TRBD2 | TRBJ2-4 | TRBV9 | TGTGCCAGCAGCGTAGAGGGACGGGGGGGCAGCAAAAACATTCAGTACTTC | CASSVEGRGGSKNIQYF
NA | NA | TRBJ2-3 | TRBV12-3/TRBV12-4 | TGTGCCAGCACTTCCCTCGGGGGAATTAGCACAGATACGCAGTATTTT | CASTSLGGISTDTQYF
many | NA | TRBJ1-5 | TRBV20-1 | TGCAGTGCTAGTTTAGCCGGTGTCCATCAGCCCCAGCATTTT | CSASLAGVHQPQHF
many | NA | TRBJ2-3 | TRBV7-2 | TGTGCCAGCAGCTCCAGGGGTTCCACAGATACGCAGTATTTT | CASSSRGSTDTQYF
many | NA | TRBJ2-3 | TRBV20-1 | TGCAGTGCCGCCTCTTGGACATTAAATTGGGATACGCAGTATTTT | CSAASWTLNWDTQYF
many | NA | TRBJ1-5 | TRBV6-1 | TGTGCCAGCAGTGAAACGGCAGATCCACAGCCCCAGCATTTT | CASSETADPQPQHF
many | TRBD1 | TRBJ1-4 | TRBV24-1 | TGTGCCACTTCCCAAACCGGGACAGGTGCAACTAATGAAAAACTGTTTTTT | CATSQTGTGATNEKLFF
NA | NA | TRBJ1-5 | TRBV6-5 | TGTGCCAGCAGTTACTCGATTCCGGGTCAGGGTGGGGGGCAGCCCCAGCATTTT | CASSYSIPGQGGGQPQHF
NA | TRBD2 | TRBJ2-3 | TRBV7-7 | TGTGCTAGCAGCTTATCTCCCGCGACTAGCGGGGGGGCCTCTAACACAGATACGCAGTATTTT | CASSLSPATSGGASNTDTQYF
many | NA | TRBJ2-1 | TRBV6-1 | TGTGCCAACGGGAAACAAGTATCTGTCCCTTTGAGCTCCTACAATGAGCAGTTCTTC | CANGKQVSVPLSSYNEQFF
few | NA | TRBJ2-3 | TRBV6-5 | TGTGCCAGCAGTTACTCGAGCCACCCCAGCACAGATACGCAGTATTTT | CASSYSSHPSTDTQYF
many | NA | TRBJ2-7 | TRBV12-3/TRBV12-4 | TGTGCCAGCAGTTTTAATGGCAGGGTCCACGAGCAGTACTTC | CASSFNGRVHEQYF
many | NA | TRBJ1-2 | TRBV7-6 | TGTGCCAGCAGCCCGACAGAGAACTATGGCTACACCTTC | CASSPTENYGYTF
many | NA | TRBJ2-5 | TRBV7-2 | TGTGCCAGCAGCTTAGCGGGCAGGACGCAAGAGACCCAGTACTTC | CASSLAGRTQETQYF
many | TRBD2 | TRBJ2-3 | TRBV5-5 | TGTGCCAGCAGCTTCGCCGCGGGGGGGCCATTAGATACGCAGTATTTT | CASSFAAGGPLDTQYF
many | NA | TRBJ2-1 | TRBV10-3 | TGTGCCATCACGGTGGGGGCCCCCTACAATGAGCAGTTCTTC | CAITVGAPYNEQFF
many | TRBD1 | TRBJ1-4 | TRBV5-5 | TGTGCCAGCAGCACCTGGACAGGGATACAGGAAAAACTGTTTTTT | CASSTWTGIQEKLFF
many | TRBD1 | TRBJ2-7 | TRBV29-1 | TGCAGCGGCACAGGGGGAAGAGGCTACGAGCAGTACTTC | CSGTGGRGYEQYF
many | NA | TRBJ2-1 | TRBV28 | TGTGCCAGCAGACCTGGACTGGGGAATGAGCAGTTCTTC | CASRPGLGNEQFF
many | TRBD1 | TRBJ1-5 | TRBV7-2 | TGTGCCAGCAGCTTGGCGGGACAGGGGGCTCTTCAGCCCCAGCATTTT | CASSLAGQGALQPQHF